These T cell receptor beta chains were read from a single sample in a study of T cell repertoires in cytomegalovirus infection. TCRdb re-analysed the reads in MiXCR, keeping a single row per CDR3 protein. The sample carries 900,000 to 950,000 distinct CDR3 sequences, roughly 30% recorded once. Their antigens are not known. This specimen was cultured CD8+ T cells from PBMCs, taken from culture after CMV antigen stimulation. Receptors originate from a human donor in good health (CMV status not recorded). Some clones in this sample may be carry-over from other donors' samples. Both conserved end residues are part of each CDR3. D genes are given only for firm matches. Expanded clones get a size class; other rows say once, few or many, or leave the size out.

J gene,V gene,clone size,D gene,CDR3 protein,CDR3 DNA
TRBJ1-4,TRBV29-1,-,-,CSVKNFQGPGGEKLFF,TGCAGCGTGAAAAACTTCCAGGGCCCGGGGGGTGAAAAACTGTTTTTT
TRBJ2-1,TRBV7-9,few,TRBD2,CASSPLVSGAWNEQFF,TGTGCCAGCAGCCCCCTTGTAAGCGGGGCCTGGAATGAGCAGTTCTTC
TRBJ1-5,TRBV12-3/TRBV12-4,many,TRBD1,CASSLRQGETQPQHF,TGTGCCAGCAGCTTAAGACAGGGGGAGACTCAGCCCCAGCATTTT
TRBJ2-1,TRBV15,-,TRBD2,CATNLGGASHEQFF,TGTGCCACCAACCTCGGGGGGGCCAGCCATGAGCAGTTCTTC
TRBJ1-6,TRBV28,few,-,CASSSPGTKYNSPLHF,TGTGCCAGCAGTTCCCCCGGAACGAAATATAATTCACCCCTCCACTTT
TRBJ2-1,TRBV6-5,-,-,CASSYLSGNYNEQFF,TGTGCCAGCAGTTACTTATCAGGGAACTACAATGAGCAGTTCTTC
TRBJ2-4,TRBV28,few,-,CASSFAGNIQYF,TGTGCCAGCAGTTTCGCAGGAAACATTCAGTACTTC
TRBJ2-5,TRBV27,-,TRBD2,CANSNSLRDYVSQETQYF,TGTGCCAACAGTAACTCCCTCCGGGACTACGTATCCCAAGAGACCCAGTACTTT
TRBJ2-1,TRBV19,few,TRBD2,CASSIREGRDEQFF,TGTGCCAGTAGTATAAGGGAGGGGAGGGATGAGCAGTTCTTC
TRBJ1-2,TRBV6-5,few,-,CASTFSGVDGYTF,TGTGCCAGCACCTTCTCGGGGGTGGATGGCTACACCTTC
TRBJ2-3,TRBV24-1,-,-,CATSLTASTDTQYF,TGTGCCACCAGTCTGACAGCTAGCACAGATACGCAGTATTTT
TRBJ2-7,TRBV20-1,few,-,CSARDRAGFERSYEQYF,TGCAGTGCTAGAGATCGAGCGGGTTTTGAACGCTCCTACGAGCAGTACTTC
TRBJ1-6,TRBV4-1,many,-,CASSQDRARANSPLHF,TGCGCCAGCAGCCAAGATCGTGCCAGGGCCAATTCACCCCTCCACTTT
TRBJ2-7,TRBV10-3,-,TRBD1,CAISLDRPTYEQYF,TGTGCCATCAGTTTGGACAGGCCAACCTACGAGCAGTACTTC
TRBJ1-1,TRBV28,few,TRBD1,CASSNRQGVNTEAFF,TGTGCCAGCAGTAATCGACAGGGAGTGAACACTGAAGCTTTCTTT
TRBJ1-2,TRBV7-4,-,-,CASSLGSTSTLHYGYTF,TGTGCCAGCAGCTTAGGATCGACATCCACCCTCCACTATGGCTACACCTTC
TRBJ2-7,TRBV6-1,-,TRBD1,CASPHPGQGTYEQYF,TGTGCAAGCCCCCACCCGGGACAGGGGACCTACGAGCAGTACTTC
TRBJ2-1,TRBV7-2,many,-,CASSPKGNEQFF,TGTGCCAGCAGCCCCAAAGGCAATGAGCAGTTCTTC
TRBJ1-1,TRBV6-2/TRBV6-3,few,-,CASSYSRTPPDAFF,TGTGCCAGCAGTTACTCGAGGACACCCCCTGACGCTTTCTTT
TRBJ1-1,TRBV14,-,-,CASSQERGGRKAFF,TGTGCCAGCAGCCAAGAGCGGGGGGGGAGGAAAGCTTTCTTT
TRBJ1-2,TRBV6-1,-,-,CASFGEEGYTF,TGTGCCAGCTTCGGAGAGGAAGGCTACACCTTC
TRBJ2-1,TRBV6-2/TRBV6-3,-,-,CASSYPGLPFF,TGTGCCAGCAGTTACCCCGGCCTCCCCTTCTTC
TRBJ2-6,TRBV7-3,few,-,CASSYLGALGANVLTF,TGTGCCAGCAGCTACCTTGGGGCACTTGGGGCCAACGTCCTGACTTTC
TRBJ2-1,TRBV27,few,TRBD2,CASSISGGGDEQFF,TGTGCCAGCAGTATTAGCGGGGGTGGCGATGAGCAGTTCTTC
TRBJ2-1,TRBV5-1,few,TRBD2,CASSLEIIAGGPNEQFF,TGCGCCAGCAGCTTGGAAATTATAGCGGGGGGGCCAAATGAGCAGTTCTTC
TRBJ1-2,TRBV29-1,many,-,CSVDPAIPRQDYTF,TGCAGCGTTGACCCCGCCATACCCCGACAGGACTACACCTTC
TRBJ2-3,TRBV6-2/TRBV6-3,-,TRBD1,CASSRDRYTDTQYF,TGTGCCAGCAGTCGGGACAGGTACACAGATACGCAGTATTTT
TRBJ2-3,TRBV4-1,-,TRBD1,CASSPSGTGHSTDTQYF,TGCGCCAGCAGCCCCTCCGGGACAGGACATAGCACAGATACGCAGTATTTT
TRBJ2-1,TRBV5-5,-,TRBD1,CASSSGTGIFNEQFF,TGTGCCAGCAGCTCCGGGACAGGGATTTTCAATGAGCAGTTCTTC
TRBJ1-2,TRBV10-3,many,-,CAISDLSVRTYGYTF,TGTGCCATCAGTGATCTCTCGGTGAGGACCTATGGCTACACCTTC
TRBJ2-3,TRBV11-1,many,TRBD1,CASSLGRQGNTDTQYF,TGTGCCAGCAGCTTAGGAAGACAGGGGAACACAGATACGCAGTATTTT
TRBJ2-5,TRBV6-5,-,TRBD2,CASSYSGSGEETQYF,TGTGCCAGCAGTTATTCGGGTAGCGGGGAAGAGACCCAGTACTTC
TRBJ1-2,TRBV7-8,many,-,CASSLLPRYGYTF,TGTGCCAGCAGCTTATTGCCCCGTTATGGCTACACCTTC
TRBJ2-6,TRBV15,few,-,CATSRSTPLSGANVLTF,TGTGCCACCAGCAGATCGACACCCCTCTCTGGGGCCAACGTCCTGACTTTC
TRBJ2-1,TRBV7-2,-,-,CASSLIAVGASNEQFF,TGTGCCAGCAGCCTCATAGCGGTCGGGGCCTCCAATGAGCAGTTCTTC
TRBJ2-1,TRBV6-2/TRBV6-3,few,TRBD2,CASSPATSGGSEQFF,TGTGCCAGCAGTCCCGCGACTAGCGGGGGGAGTGAGCAGTTCTTC
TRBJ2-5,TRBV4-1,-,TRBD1,CASSQGVQGTGTQYF,TGCGCCAGCAGCCAAGGGGTGCAGGGGACAGGGACCCAGTACTTC
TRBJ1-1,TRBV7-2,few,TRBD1,CASSFSGTGVTEAFF,TGTGCCAGCAGCTTTTCCGGGACAGGGGTTACTGAAGCTTTCTTT
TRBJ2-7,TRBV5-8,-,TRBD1,CASSLLVSPGGGSYEQYF,TGTGCCAGCAGCTTATTGGTTTCTCCAGGGGGCGGCTCCTACGAGCAGTACTTC
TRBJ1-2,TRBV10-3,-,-,CAISGSGPAYGYTF,TGTGCCATCAGTGGTTCAGGACCCGCCTATGGCTACACCTTC
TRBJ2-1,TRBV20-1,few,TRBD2,CSARVGGTDNEQFF,TGCAGTGCTAGAGTGGGAGGGACCGACAATGAGCAGTTCTTC
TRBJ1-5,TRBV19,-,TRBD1,CASTFGQGNDQPQHF,TGTGCCAGTACCTTCGGACAGGGTAACGATCAGCCCCAGCATTTT
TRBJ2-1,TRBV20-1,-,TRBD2,CSAMTSGGYNEQFF,TGCAGTGCTATGACTAGCGGGGGCTACAATGAGCAGTTCTTC
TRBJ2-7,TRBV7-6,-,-,CASSFAGAGAFYEQYF,TGTGCCAGCAGCTTTGCCGGGGCAGGGGCCTTCTACGAGCAGTACTTC
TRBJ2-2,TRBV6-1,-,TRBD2,CASSPGLAGVNTGELFF,TGTGCCAGCAGTCCGGGACTAGCGGGGGTAAACACCGGGGAGCTGTTTTTT
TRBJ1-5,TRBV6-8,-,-,CASSRGRPSSNQPQHF,TGTGCCAGCAGCCGGGGTCGGCCTTCTAGCAATCAGCCCCAGCATTTT
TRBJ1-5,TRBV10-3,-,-,CAISDTGKGNQPQHF,TGTGCCATCAGTGATACGGGAAAGGGGAATCAGCCCCAGCATTTT
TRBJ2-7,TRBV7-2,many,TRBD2,CASSLPYSGGAAVF,TGTGCCAGCAGCTTACCTTATAGCGGGGGGGCTGCCGTTTTC
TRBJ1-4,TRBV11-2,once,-,CASSTGWGANEKLFF,TGTGCCAGCAGCACAGGGTGGGGGGCTAATGAAAAACTGTTTTTT
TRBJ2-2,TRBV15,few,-,CATSKTPGHLNTGELFF,TGTGCCACCAGCAAGACACCGGGACACTTGAACACCGGGGAGCTGTTTTTT
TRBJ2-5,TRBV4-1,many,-,CASSQDQETQYF,TGCGCCAGCAGCCAAGATCAAGAGACCCAGTACTTC
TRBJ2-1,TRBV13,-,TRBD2,CASSLGATGTTYNEQFF,TGTGCCAGCAGCTTAGGCGCAACCGGGACTACCTACAATGAGCAGTTCTTC